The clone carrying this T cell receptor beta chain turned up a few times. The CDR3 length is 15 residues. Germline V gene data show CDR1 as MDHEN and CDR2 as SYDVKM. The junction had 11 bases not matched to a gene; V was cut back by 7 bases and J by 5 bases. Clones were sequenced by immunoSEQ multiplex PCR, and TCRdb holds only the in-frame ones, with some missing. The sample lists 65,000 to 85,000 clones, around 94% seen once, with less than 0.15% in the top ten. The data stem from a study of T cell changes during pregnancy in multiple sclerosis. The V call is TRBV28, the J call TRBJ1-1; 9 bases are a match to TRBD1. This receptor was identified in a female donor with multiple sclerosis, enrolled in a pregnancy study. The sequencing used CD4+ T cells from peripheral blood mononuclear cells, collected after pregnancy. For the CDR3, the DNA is TGTGCCAGCATGGCCGGGACAGGGTGGGGGACTGAAGCTTTCTTT. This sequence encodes CASMAGTGWGTEAFF.